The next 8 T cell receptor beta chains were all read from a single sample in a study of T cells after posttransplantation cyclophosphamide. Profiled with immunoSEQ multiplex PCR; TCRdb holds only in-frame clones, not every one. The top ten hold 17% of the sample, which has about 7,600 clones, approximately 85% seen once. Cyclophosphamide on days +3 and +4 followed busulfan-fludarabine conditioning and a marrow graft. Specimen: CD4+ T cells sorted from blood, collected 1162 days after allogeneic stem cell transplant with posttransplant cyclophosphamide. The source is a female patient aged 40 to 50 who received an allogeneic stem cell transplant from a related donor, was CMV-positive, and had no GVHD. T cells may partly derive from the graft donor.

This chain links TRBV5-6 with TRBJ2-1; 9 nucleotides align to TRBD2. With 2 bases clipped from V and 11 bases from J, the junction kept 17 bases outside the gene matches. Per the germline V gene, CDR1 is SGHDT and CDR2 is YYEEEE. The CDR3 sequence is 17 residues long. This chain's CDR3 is CASSFHSEPGTSQKQFF. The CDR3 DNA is TGTGCCAGCAGCTTTCATTCGGAGCCCGGGACTAGCCAAAAGCAGTTCTTC. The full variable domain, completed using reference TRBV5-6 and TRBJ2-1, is DAGVTQSPTHLIKTRGQQVTLRCSPKSGHDTVSWYQQALGQGPQFIFQYYEEEERQRGNFPDRFSGHQFPNYSSELNVNALLLGDSALYLCASSFHSEPGTSQKQFFGPGTRLTVL.

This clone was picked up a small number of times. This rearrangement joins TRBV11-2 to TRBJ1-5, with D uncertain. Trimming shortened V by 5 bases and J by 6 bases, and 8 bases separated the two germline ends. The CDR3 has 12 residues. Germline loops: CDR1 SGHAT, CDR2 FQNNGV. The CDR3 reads CASSGGGQPQHF. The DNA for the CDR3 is TGTGCCAGCAGCGGCGGAGGTCAGCCCCAGCATTTT.

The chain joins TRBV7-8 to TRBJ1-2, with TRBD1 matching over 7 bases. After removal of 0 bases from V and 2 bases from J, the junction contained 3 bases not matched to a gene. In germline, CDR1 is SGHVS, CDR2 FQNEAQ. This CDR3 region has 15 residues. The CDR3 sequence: CASSLAGTDNYGYTF. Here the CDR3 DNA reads TGTGCCAGCAGCTTAGCAGGGACAGACAACTATGGCTACACCTTC.

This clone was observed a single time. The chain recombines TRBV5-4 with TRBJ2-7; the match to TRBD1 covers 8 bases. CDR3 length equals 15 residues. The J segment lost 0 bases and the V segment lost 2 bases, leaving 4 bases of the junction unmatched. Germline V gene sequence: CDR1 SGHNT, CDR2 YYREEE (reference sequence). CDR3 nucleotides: TGTGCCAGCAGCTTTGACAGGGGCCTCTCCTACGAGCAGTACTTC. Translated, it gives CASSFDRGLSYEQYF.

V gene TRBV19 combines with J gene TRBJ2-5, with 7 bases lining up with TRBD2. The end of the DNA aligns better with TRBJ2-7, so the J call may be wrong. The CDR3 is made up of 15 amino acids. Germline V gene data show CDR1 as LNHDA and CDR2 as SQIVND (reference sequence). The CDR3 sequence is CASSSIAGSSYEQYF. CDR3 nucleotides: TGTGCCAGTAGTTCCATAGCGGGTAGCTCCTACGAGCAGTACTTC.

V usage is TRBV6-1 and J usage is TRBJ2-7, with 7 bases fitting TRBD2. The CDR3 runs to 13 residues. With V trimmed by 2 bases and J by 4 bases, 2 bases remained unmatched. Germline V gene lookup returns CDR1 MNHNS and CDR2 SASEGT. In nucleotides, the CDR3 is TGTGCCAGCAGTGAAATGGGGGGGTACGAGCAGTACTTC. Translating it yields CASSEMGGYEQYF.

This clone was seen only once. In DNA form, the CDR3 reads TGTGCCAGCACCACGACAGGGGTGAACACTGAAGCTTTCTTT. Its translation: CASTTTGVNTEAFF. The V gene is TRBV27, the J gene TRBJ1-1; 8 bases are shared with TRBD1. V was pared by 7 bases and J by 0 bases, with 4 bases of the junction left unmatched. CDR3 size: 14 residues. Germline lookup yields CDR1 MNHEY and CDR2 SMNVEV (reference sequence).

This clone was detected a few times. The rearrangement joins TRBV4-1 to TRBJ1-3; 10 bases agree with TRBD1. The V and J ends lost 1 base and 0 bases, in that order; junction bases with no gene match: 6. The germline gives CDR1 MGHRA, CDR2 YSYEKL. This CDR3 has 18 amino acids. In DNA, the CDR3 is TGCGCCAGCAGCCAAGTCATGGGACAGGGGAGCTCTGGAAACACCATATATTTT. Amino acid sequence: CASSQVMGQGSSGNTIYF.